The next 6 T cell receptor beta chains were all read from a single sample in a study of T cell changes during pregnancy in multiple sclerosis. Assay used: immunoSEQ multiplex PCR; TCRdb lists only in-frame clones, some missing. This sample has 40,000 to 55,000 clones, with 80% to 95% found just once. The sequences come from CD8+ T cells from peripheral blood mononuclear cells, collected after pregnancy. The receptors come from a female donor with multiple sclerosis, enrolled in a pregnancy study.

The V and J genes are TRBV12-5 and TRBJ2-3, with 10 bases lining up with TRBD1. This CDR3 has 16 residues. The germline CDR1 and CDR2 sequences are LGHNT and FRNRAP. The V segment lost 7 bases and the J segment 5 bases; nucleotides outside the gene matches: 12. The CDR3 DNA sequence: TGTGCTAGTGTTGGGTTCGGGACAGGGGATGGAGATACGCAGTATTTT. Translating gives CASVGFGTGDGDTQYF.

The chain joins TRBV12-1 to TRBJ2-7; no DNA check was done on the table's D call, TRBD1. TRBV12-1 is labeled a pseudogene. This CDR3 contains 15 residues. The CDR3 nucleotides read TGTGCCAGCATCCATCCCAGGGTAACGGCTTACGAGCAGTACTTC. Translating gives CASIHPRVTAYEQYF.

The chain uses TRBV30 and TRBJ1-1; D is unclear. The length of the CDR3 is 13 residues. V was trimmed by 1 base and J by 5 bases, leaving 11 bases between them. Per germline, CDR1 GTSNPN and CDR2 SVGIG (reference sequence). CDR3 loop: CAWSAGFLTEAFF. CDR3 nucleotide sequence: TGTGCCTGGAGTGCGGGGTTTTTGACTGAAGCTTTCTTT.

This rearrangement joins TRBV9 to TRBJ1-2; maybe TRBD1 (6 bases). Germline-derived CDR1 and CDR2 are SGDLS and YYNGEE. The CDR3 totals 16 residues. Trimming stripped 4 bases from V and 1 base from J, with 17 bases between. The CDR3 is CASSPQRTVINYGYTF. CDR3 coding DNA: TGTGCCAGCAGCCCTCAACGGACAGTAATTAACTATGGCTACACCTTC.

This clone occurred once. The CDR3 nucleotides are TGTGCCAGCAGCCGCGGCGGCAGCTCCTACAATGAGCAGTTCTTC. It encodes CASSRGGSSYNEQFF. The chain employs TRBV7-2 and TRBJ2-1; the D is unclear. The germline V gene encodes CDR1 SGHTA and CDR2 FQGNSA. The CDR3 runs to 15 residues. Trimming stripped 5 bases from V and 0 bases from J, with 11 bases between.

The chain's CDR3 is CASGPSGESTDTQYF. The CDR3 bases are TGTGCCAGCGGCCCTAGCGGGGAGAGCACAGATACGCAGTATTTT. The chain employs TRBV6-4 and TRBJ2-3; TRBD2 matches at 9 bases. V shed 8 bases and J 0 bases; nucleotides not matched to a gene: 6. The CDR3 is made up of 15 amino acids. Looked up from germline, CDR1 is MRHNA and CDR2 is SNTAGT.